The rows below give T cell receptor beta chains drawn from one sample of a study of blood T cell repertoires in COVID-19. The assay was immunoSEQ multiplex PCR, and TCRdb's table has in-frame clones only and misses some. The repertoire holds around 89,000 clones, with around 88% as singletons. The sample consisted of peripheral blood. These receptors were taken from a man in his sixties with acute or convalescent COVID-19. Both conserved end residues are part of each CDR3. D genes are given only for firm matches. Some rows have no size entry. The others give once, few or many, or a class for an expanded clone.

d_gene,v_gene,abundance,j_gene,CDR3nt,CDR3aa
-,TRBV5-1,few,TRBJ2-2,TGCGCCAGCAGCTTGGACGGGGGTACGAACACCGGGGAGCTGTTTTTT,CASSLDGGTNTGELFF
TRBD2,TRBV4-2,-,TRBJ2-3,TGTGCCAGCAGCCCCAAAGGACTAGCGAGTTCAGATACGCAGTATTTT,CASSPKGLASSDTQYF
TRBD2,TRBV18,-,TRBJ2-1,TGTGCCAGCTCACCACCGGCGAGCGGGGGTATCATGGGCCACAATGAGCAGTTCTTC,CASSPPASGGIMGHNEQFF
TRBD1,TRBV6-5,-,TRBJ1-3,TGTGCCAGTAATACAGGGGACTCTGGAAACACCATATATTTT,CASNTGDSGNTIYF
TRBD1,TRBV12-3/TRBV12-4,-,TRBJ2-7,TGTGCCAGCAGCCGGGACAGGGGCAACGAGCAGTACTTC,CASSRDRGNEQYF
TRBD2,TRBV9,-,TRBJ2-3,TGTGCCAGCAGCCCGCACCCAGGACTAGCGGGGACAGATACGCAGTATTTT,CASSPHPGLAGTDTQYF
TRBD1,TRBV5-4,-,TRBJ1-1,TGTGCCAGCAGCAAGAGGCAGGGGGCGTGGAACACTGAAGCTTTCTTT,CASSKRQGAWNTEAFF
TRBD1,TRBV5-6,-,TRBJ1-4,TGTGCCAGCAGCTTCCGCGACAGGGTGGCTGAAAAACTGTTTTTT,CASSFRDRVAEKLFF
-,TRBV12-3/TRBV12-4,few,TRBJ1-4,TGTGCCAGTCGGCGGGGGCCAGTAGAAAAACTGTTTTTT,CASRRGPVEKLFF
-,TRBV6-5,-,TRBJ1-3,TGTGCCAGCACGCGGTCTGGAAACACCATATATTTT,CASTRSGNTIYF
-,TRBV6-5,once,TRBJ2-7,TGTGCCAGCAGAATGACTGATTACTACGAGCAGTACTTC,CASRMTDYYEQYF
-,TRBV18,-,TRBJ2-2,TGTGCCAGCTCACCACCGAGACTGAACACCGGGGAGCTGTTTTTT,CASSPPRLNTGELFF
-,TRBV5-8,-,TRBJ2-2,TGTGCCAGCAGCTTAATCGGACACCAGAACACCGGGGAGCTGTTTTTT,CASSLIGHQNTGELFF
-,TRBV5-1,once,TRBJ1-1,TGCGCCAGCAGCTTCGGACAGCCCAGGACTGAAGCTTTCTTT,CASSFGQPRTEAFF
TRBD1,TRBV3-1/TRBV3-2,-,TRBJ1-2,TGTGCCAGCAGCCAAGTCCCACAGGGGGCCAGATATGGCTACACCTTC,CASSQVPQGARYGYTF
-,TRBV7-8,-,TRBJ2-1,TGTGCCAGCAGCCTAGCCTCGGGGTTTTTTATAATTGAGCAGTTCTTC,CASSLASGFFIIEQFF
-,TRBV3-1/TRBV3-2,-,TRBJ1-2,TGTGCCAGCAGCCAAGAGGCCAGGGCTAACTATGGCTACACCTTC,CASSQEARANYGYTF
-,TRBV6-2/TRBV6-3,few,TRBJ1-5,TGTGCCAGCAGTCTCAACAGCCAAAATCAGCCCCAGCATTTT,CASSLNSQNQPQHF
-,TRBV29-1,once,TRBJ1-2,TGCAGCGGATCCCGCACTGAAGGCTACACCTTC,CSGSRTEGYTF
TRBD1,TRBV5-1,-,TRBJ1-2,TGCGCCAGCAGCAGCGACAGGGTTGGCTATGGCTACACCTTC,CASSSDRVGYGYTF
-,TRBV5-1,-,TRBJ2-7,TGCGCCAGCAGCTTGGGCCAGGGCCCCTACGAGCAGTACTTC,CASSLGQGPYEQYF
TRBD2,TRBV5-1,-,TRBJ2-7,TGCGCCAGCAGTGATGGAGGGTCAGCGGGAGTGCGCGAGCAGTACTTC,CASSDGGSAGVREQYF
TRBD1,TRBV6-5,-,TRBJ2-2,TGTGCCAGCAGTTTTTGGACAGGCGACACCGGGGAGCTGTTTTTT,CASSFWTGDTGELFF
-,TRBV7-8,-,TRBJ2-2,TGTGCCAGCAGCTCCCTAAGAGAGTATACCACCGGGGAGCTGTTTTTT,CASSSLREYTTGELFF
-,TRBV7-3,-,TRBJ2-2,TGTGCCAGCAGCGCGCGCGGCACCGGGGAGCTGTTTTTT,CASSARGTGELFF
-,TRBV5-1,once,TRBJ2-3,TGCGCCAGCAGCTTCGGACTGAGCACAGATACGCAGTATTTT,CASSFGLSTDTQYF
-,TRBV29-1,-,TRBJ1-3,TGCAGCGTGGAGGACAGCTACACCATATATTTT,CSVEDSYTIYF
-,TRBV25-1,-,TRBJ1-2,TGTGCCAGCAGTGACAACAGGGCAGGATACACCTTC,CASSDNRAGYTF
-,TRBV7-6,-,TRBJ1-4,TGTGCCAGCAGCTTAGCTCTCCAGGGCCATAATGAAAAACTGTTTTTT,CASSLALQGHNEKLFF
-,TRBV28,-,TRBJ2-5,TGTGCCAGCAGTGTGGCGGGGCCCCAGTACTTC,CASSVAGPQYF
-,TRBV18,-,TRBJ2-5,TGTGCCAGCTCACCAGGGAGAGAGACCCAGTACTTC,CASSPGRETQYF
TRBD1,TRBV19,-,TRBJ1-5,TGTGCCAGTGGGGGGACAGGGAGTCAGCCCCAGCATTTT,CASGGTGSQPQHF
-,TRBV5-1,once,TRBJ2-3,TGCGCCAGCACCCCGACCTCCAGGGATGCAGATACGCAGTATTTT,CASTPTSRDADTQYF
TRBD2,TRBV5-1,-,TRBJ2-1,TGCGCCTCCAGACTAGCGCTCAGCTCCTACAATGAGCAGTTCTTC,CASRLALSSYNEQFF
-,TRBV6-5,-,TRBJ1-2,TGTGCCAGCAGTTTAAGGGGTCATGGCTACACCTTC,CASSLRGHGYTF
-,TRBV9,-,TRBJ2-2,TGTGCCAGCAGCGTAGCAGGGGCGGGAGTAACCGGGGAGCTGTTTTTT,CASSVAGAGVTGELFF
TRBD1,TRBV5-6,-,TRBJ1-4,TGTGCCAGCAGGGGACAGGGTCTAGACGAAAAACTGTTTTTT,CASRGQGLDEKLFF
TRBD2,TRBV7-9,-,TRBJ2-7,TGTGCCAGCAGCTTAGGCAGTAGCGGGGGGCCCTACGAGCAGTACTTC,CASSLGSSGGPYEQYF
-,TRBV29-1,-,TRBJ2-2,TGCAGCGTTGTCTGGCAGGGGAACACCGGGGAGCTGTTTTTT,CSVVWQGNTGELFF
TRBD2,TRBV18,-,TRBJ2-1,TGTGCCAGCTCAACCGGGACTAGCGGACCTAATGAGCAGTTCTTC,CASSTGTSGPNEQFF
-,TRBV11-2,-,TRBJ2-7,TGTGCCAGCAGCTTAGAGGCAGGATCAGGTTACGAGCAGTACTTC,CASSLEAGSGYEQYF
TRBD1,TRBV10-3,-,TRBJ2-7,TGTGCCATCAGTGAGCCGATGGACAGGCGGAACTCCTACGAGCAGTACTTC,CAISEPMDRRNSYEQYF
-,TRBV7-2,-,TRBJ2-7,TGTGCCAGCAGCTTAAAGTCGACTTACTACGAGCAGTACTTC,CASSLKSTYYEQYF
-,TRBV2,-,TRBJ1-4,TGTGCCAGCACGGGGGGGGACGCTAATGAAAAACTGTTTTTT,CASTGGDANEKLFF
-,TRBV9,-,TRBJ2-2,TGTGCCAGCAGCGTAGACTGGAACACCGGGGAGCTGTTTTTT,CASSVDWNTGELFF
-,TRBV7-9,-,TRBJ2-5,TGTGCCAGCAGCGGCCAGGGGTACCAAGAGACCCAGTACTTC,CASSGQGYQETQYF
-,TRBV15,-,TRBJ1-2,TGTGCCACCAGCAGAGCAGGGGCCAACTATGGCTACACCTTC,CATSRAGANYGYTF
-,TRBV3-1/TRBV3-2,few,TRBJ1-3,TGTGCCAGCAGCCCTACTTCGTACTCCACCATATATTTT,CASSPTSYSTIYF
-,TRBV6-2/TRBV6-3,-,TRBJ1-5,TGTGCCAGCAGCGGATATCAGGGAGGCGATCAGCCCCAGCATTTT,CASSGYQGGDQPQHF
TRBD1,TRBV29-1,-,TRBJ1-1,TGCAGCGTTGGTTCCGGGACAGGGGGCACTGAAGCTTTCTTT,CSVGSGTGGTEAFF
-,TRBV7-9,-,TRBJ1-2,TGTGCCAGCAGCTTAGCGGAGGGAGTCTATGGCTACACCTTC,CASSLAEGVYGYTF
TRBD1,TRBV27,-,TRBJ2-7,TGTGCCAGCCACCGACAGGGTGGTAGCGAGCAGTACTTC,CASHRQGGSEQYF